The 26 T cell receptor beta chains below come from one sample, sequenced in a study of blood T cell repertoires in COVID-19. Clones were read by immunoSEQ multiplex PCR, and TCRdb kept only the in-frame ones, dropping some. The sample has 28,000 or so clones, roughly 91% seen once. Sample: peripheral blood. These receptors came from a human donor with active COVID-19. The donor label of this sample is uncertain.

The chain is built from TRBV9 and TRBJ1-4; D is possibly TRBD1 (5 bases). The CDR3 is 14 residues long. V was shortened by 4 bases and J by 5 bases, with 12 bases between the two germline ends. Looked up from germline, CDR1 is SGDLS and CDR2 is YYNGEE. The CDR3 loop reads CASSPWGGNEKLFF. DNA of the CDR3: TGTGCCAGCAGCCCCTGGGGGGGGAATGAAAAACTGTTTTTT.

V usage is TRBV2 and J usage is TRBJ1-4; 9 positions agree with TRBD1. The V and J ends lost 8 bases and 6 bases, in that order; junction bases with no gene match: 7. Germline CDR1 reads SNHLY; CDR2 reads FYNNEI. The length of the CDR3 is 14 residues. The CDR3 coding sequence is TGTGCCAGCCAATTGGGACAGGGTGATGAAAAACTGTTTTTT. Translation: CASQLGQGDEKLFF. The whole variable domain, remainder taken from reference TRBV2 and TRBJ1-4, is EPEVTQTPSHQVTQMGQEVILRCVPISNHLYFYWYRQILGQKVEFLVSFYNNEISEKSEIFDDQFSVERPDGSNFTLKIRSTKLEDSAMYFCASQLGQGDEKLFFGSGTQLSVL.

The rearrangement uses TRBV4-2 and TRBJ2-7, with 9 bases aligning to TRBD2. CDR1 is LGHNA and CDR2 is YNFKEQ in the germline V gene. V lost 3 bases to trimming and J lost 0 bases; unmatched junction nucleotides: 6. The CDR3 contains 16 residues. The chain's CDR3 is CASSQASGDSSYEQYF. The CDR3 DNA is TGTGCCAGCAGCCAGGCTAGCGGGGATAGCTCCTACGAGCAGTACTTC.

The sample holds one count of this clone. The chain links TRBV2 to TRBJ2-4, with D unclear. This CDR3 has 15 amino acids. Trimming removed 1 base from V and 0 bases from J, with 7 bases in between. The germline gives CDR1 SNHLY, CDR2 FYNNEI. The CDR3 protein is CASSEGAPAKNIQYF. The CDR3 region has the DNA TGTGCCAGCAGTGAAGGAGCCCCAGCCAAAAACATTCAGTACTTC.

CDR3 DNA sequence: TGCAGCGCCTCTACAGGGGCCCACTCTGGAAACACCATATATTTT. Translated, it gives CSASTGAHSGNTIYF. The chain has TRBV29-1 and TRBJ1-3; 7 positions agree with TRBD1. The V and J ends lost 7 bases and 0 bases, in that order; junction bases with no gene match: 9. Germline CDR1 SQVTM, CDR2 ANQGSEA. There are 15 residues in the CDR3.

The V gene is TRBV6-2 or TRBV6-3, the J gene TRBJ1-1; 11 bases are a match to TRBD1. V gave up 2 bases and J gave up 5 bases; unmatched junction bases: 4. The germline V gene encodes CDR1 MNHEY and CDR2 SVGEGT. This CDR3 is 15 amino acids long. Written as DNA, the CDR3 is TGTGCCAGCAGTTACGGGGGACAGGGGGGGACTGAAGCTTTCTTT. Amino acid sequence: CASSYGGQGGTEAFF.

CDR3 residues: CASSFLAGESNEQFF. CDR3 in DNA: TGTGCCAGCAGCTTCCTAGCGGGAGAATCGAATGAGCAGTTCTTC. V is TRBV6-5 and J is TRBJ2-1, with 10 bases lining up with TRBD2. Germline CDR1 MNHEY, CDR2 SVGAGI. The CDR3 length is 15 residues. Trimming removed 6 bases from V and 7 bases from J; junction bases left unmatched: 9.

The gene calls are TRBV7-9 and TRBJ2-3; D is possibly TRBD1 (6 bases). Trimming removed 1 base at V and 7 bases at J, with 9 bases between. Germline CDR1 and CDR2: SEHNR and FQNEAQ (reference sequence). The CDR3 consists of 13 residues. CDR3 protein: CASSLEGGNTQYF. In DNA, the CDR3 is TGTGCCAGCAGCTTAGAAGGGGGAAATACGCAGTATTTT.

The rearrangement links TRBV6-5 to TRBJ2-3, with TRBD2 matching over 8 bases. Germline values: CDR1 MNHEY, CDR2 SVGAGI. V was clipped by 6 bases and J by 3 bases; unmatched bases: 8. The CDR3 length is 15 residues. The CDR3 is CASRKRERGTDTQYF. In DNA form, the CDR3 reads TGTGCCAGCAGGAAGCGGGAGCGGGGAACAGATACGCAGTATTTT.

The V call is TRBV7-6, the J call TRBJ2-7; 7 bases are a match to TRBD2. J gave up 0 bases and V 0 bases, and 2 bases lay outside the gene matches. Germline loops: CDR1 SGHVS, CDR2 FNYEAQ. CDR3 length equals 15 residues. CDR3 in amino acids: CASSLAGGSSYEQYF. CDR3 nucleotide sequence: TGTGCCAGCAGCTTAGCGGGGGGGAGCTCCTACGAGCAGTACTTC.

The chain uses TRBV6-1 and TRBJ2-3; D is uncertain. CDR1 and CDR2 (germline): MNHNS, SASEGT. V shed 0 bases and J shed 4 bases, with 14 bases lying between them. The CDR3 sequence is 16 residues long. CDR3: CASSEAGWVGSDTQYF. Here the CDR3 DNA reads TGTGCCAGCAGTGAAGCCGGGTGGGTTGGTTCAGATACGCAGTATTTT.

The gene calls are TRBV10-3 and TRBJ2-3; 8 bases line up with TRBD2. J lost 0 bases, V lost 3 bases, and 8 bases had no gene match. CDR1 and CDR2 (germline): ENHRY, SYGVKD. The CDR3 length is 17 residues. CDR3 in amino acids: CAISESRGGYSTDTQYF. The CDR3 region has the DNA TGTGCCATCAGTGAATCCCGGGGGGGGTATAGCACAGATACGCAGTATTTT.

The chain couples TRBV6-2 or TRBV6-3 to TRBJ1-1; tentative D call: TRBD1 (5 bases). The CDR3 extends over 13 amino acids. V was trimmed by 3 bases and J by 5 bases, leaving 10 bases between them. Germline CDR1 MNHEY, CDR2 SVGEGT. CDR3 residues: CASSYAGRTEAFF. For the CDR3, the DNA is TGTGCCAGCAGTTATGCAGGGAGGACTGAAGCTTTCTTT.

The chain uses TRBV5-1 and TRBJ1-5; 8 nucleotides line up with TRBD1. CDR1 and CDR2 from the germline V gene are SGHRS and YFSETQ. The CDR3 spans 15 residues. Trimming removed 4 bases from V and 3 bases from J; junction bases left unmatched: 6. The CDR3 region has the DNA TGCGCCAGCAGCGCTGGACAGGGACCCAATCAGCCCCAGCATTTT. Protein: CASSAGQGPNQPQHF.

The chain recombines TRBV18 with TRBJ2-3; no reliable D call. V lost 2 bases, J lost 8 bases, and 11 bases lay in between. The CDR3 is 13 residues long. CDR1 is KGHSH and CDR2 is LQKENI in the germline V gene. CDR3 amino acids: CASSPEKIGTQYF. CDR3 in DNA: TGTGCCAGCTCACCAGAAAAAATCGGTACGCAGTATTTT.

The chain recombines TRBV7-6 with TRBJ2-7; a possible D gene is TRBD1 (6 bases). Germline V gives CDR1 SGHVS, CDR2 FNYEAQ. With 5 bases removed from V and 0 bases from J, the gap between germline ends came to 14 bases. CDR3 length equals 15 residues. DNA for the CDR3: TGTGCCAGCAGCGCTTACAGGGTCCGCTCCTACGAGCAGTACTTC. It codes for CASSAYRVRSYEQYF.

This chain joins TRBV7-2 and TRBJ2-7; D unresolved. V lost 8 bases and J 0 bases, leaving 14 bases between the germline ends. This CDR3 spans 14 amino acids. Germline assignment: CDR1 SGHTA and CDR2 FQGNSA. The CDR3 loop reads CASSRPAVSYEQYF. CDR3 DNA sequence: TGTGCCAGCTCCCGTCCCGCGGTCTCCTACGAGCAGTACTTC.

This rearrangement joins TRBV4-3 to TRBJ1-5, with D uncertain. CDR1 is LGHNA, CDR2 YSLEER, per germline. The CDR3 is 14 residues long. V lost 1 base, J lost 0 bases, and 4 bases lay in between. The CDR3 sequence: CASSQGVSNQPQHF. The CDR3 nucleotides read TGCGCCAGCAGCCAAGGAGTTAGCAATCAGCCCCAGCATTTT.

The chain joins TRBV27 to TRBJ2-1; TRBD2 matches 15 bases. The CDR3 covers 20 residues. The J segment lost 5 bases and the V segment lost 5 bases, leaving 16 bases of the junction unmatched. Per germline, CDR1 MNHEY and CDR2 SMNVEV (reference sequence). CDR3 residues: CASSATSGTSGRIGHNEQFF. The CDR3 bases are TGTGCCAGCAGTGCGACCTCTGGGACTAGCGGGAGGATTGGCCACAATGAGCAGTTCTTC.

The chain employs TRBV10-1 and TRBJ1-1, with 9 bases fitting TRBD1. Unmatched junction bases numbered 4, after V lost 0 bases and J lost 5 bases. The CDR3 sequence is 15 residues long. Germline CDR1 and CDR2: WNHNN and SYGVQD (reference sequence). CDR3 bases: TGCGCCAGCAGTGAGTCAACCGGGACAGGGACTGAAGCTTTCTTT. Residues: CASSESTGTGTEAFF.

V and J are TRBV5-6 and TRBJ2-1; 10 positions match TRBD2. The junction had 12 bases not matched to a gene; V was cut back by 3 bases and J by 12 bases. This CDR3 spans 15 amino acids. Germline V gene lookup returns CDR1 SGHDT and CDR2 YYEEEE. CDR3 DNA sequence: TGTGCCAGCAGCTGGGCGGCTCTAGCGGGAGAGAGGCAGTTCTTC. This encodes CASSWAALAGERQFF. The full variable domain, rest sourced from reference TRBV5-6 and TRBJ2-1, is DAGVTQSPTHLIKTRGQQVTLRCSPKSGHDTVSWYQQALGQGPQFIFQYYEEEERQRGNFPDRFSGHQFPNYSSELNVNALLLGDSALYLCASSWAALAGERQFFGPGTRLTVL.

The V call is TRBV5-1, the J call TRBJ1-4, with D unclear. CDR3 size: 14 residues. V lost 2 bases to trimming and J lost 2 bases, with 7 bases between them. Germline V lookup: CDR1 SGHRS, CDR2 YFSETQ. The chain's CDR3 is CASSFSSTNEKLFF. CDR3 nucleotide sequence: TGCGCCAGCAGCTTTTCTAGCACTAATGAAAAACTGTTTTTT.

The genes are TRBV4-3 and TRBJ1-1; D may be TRBD1 (5 bases). This CDR3 spans 14 amino acids. Germline values: CDR1 LGHNA, CDR2 YSLEER. Trimming shortened V by 4 bases and J by 1 base, and 10 bases separated the two germline ends. In DNA, the CDR3 is TGCGCCAGCAGCCGCACCGGGGGGAACACTGAAGCTTTCTTT. It yields the protein CASSRTGGNTEAFF.

The chain carries TRBV6-2 or TRBV6-3 and TRBJ1-1; D may be TRBD1 (6 bases). The CDR3 sequence is 17 residues long. Trimming cost V 5 bases and J 4 bases, with 23 bases left between them. CDR1 and CDR2 (germline): MNHEY, SVGEGT. The DNA of the CDR3 is TGTGCCAGCAGTACCCCGACTCGGGCAGGGGAGGGCACTGAAGCTTTCTTT. This codes for CASSTPTRAGEGTEAFF.

The chain couples TRBV11-2 to TRBJ1-6; 7 nucleotides match TRBD1. CDR1 is SGHAT and CDR2 is FQNNGV in the germline V gene. This CDR3 has 18 amino acids. The ends lost 0 bases at V and 3 bases at J; junction bases unmatched: 8. CDR3 nucleotides: TGTGCCAGCAGCTTAGATCTGGGACAGAGTAACTATAATTCACCCCTCCACTTT. It translates to CASSLDLGQSNYNSPLHF.

The chain links TRBV9 to TRBJ1-2; D not certain. Germline lookup yields CDR1 SGDLS and CDR2 YYNGEE. The CDR3 length is 11 residues. The germline V and J ends were trimmed by 3 bases and 6 bases, with 6 bases remaining between them. The CDR3, as DNA: TGTGCCAGCAGCGGGCCCCATGGCTACACCTTC. Its protein is CASSGPHGYTF.